Sequencing of this T cell receptor (beta chain) was carried out in a study of cytomegalovirus exposure and HLA in healthy donors. Vbeta (60) and Jbeta (13) primers were used in the PCR. Repertoires were generated with immunoSEQ multiplex PCR, while TCRdb's copy carries only in-frame clones and drops some. Of approximately 140,000 clones detected, nearly 80% appear once; the ten largest clones hold 3%. Study-wide findings and caveats: The study listed around 150 cytomegalovirus-associated TCR beta chains. More clonal expansion characterized HLA-associated TCR beta chains than equally common others in a later analysis.

Worth noting for this clone: Its specificity is not known.

The receptor's source is a middle-aged man in good health and CMV-seropositive. Sequenced: PBMCs.

The CDR3 loop is CASSATNRGYQETQYF. DNA for the CDR3: TGTGCCAGCAGCGCAACAAACAGGGGGTACCAAGAGACCCAGTACTTC. The chain recombines TRBV9 with TRBJ2-5; 8 bases agree with TRBD1. J lost 0 bases, V lost 3 bases, and 7 bases had no gene match. The CDR3 spans 16 residues. CDR1 is SGDLS, CDR2 YYNGEE, per germline.